What follows are 26 T cell receptor beta chains derived from one specimen sequenced in a study of shared clonotypes between healthy human individuals. Assay used: immunoSEQ multiplex PCR; TCRdb lists only in-frame clones, some missing. This sample has some 2 million clones, with roughly 94% found just once. Specimen: naive CD4+ T cells sorted from blood. Subset reported: CD45RA+ positively selected. The source is a man aged 18 to 29 in good health.

Remarks on this clone: Other nucleotide sequences in the sample specify the same CDR3. The CDR3 here is CASSLAGNYGYTF. CDR3 coding DNA: TGCGCCAGCAGCTTGGCAGGGAACTATGGCTACACCTTC. The chain joins TRBV5-1 to TRBJ1-2; tentative D call: TRBD1 (5 bases). The CDR3 is 13 amino acids. In germline, CDR1 is SGHRS, CDR2 YFSETQ. V lost 0 bases, J lost 2 bases, and 5 bases lay in between.

J is TRBJ1-5 and V is TRBV2; TRBD1 might be the D (5 bases). CDR3 length: 14 amino acids. The V end lost 6 bases, the J end lost 0 bases, and 9 bases lay between the germline ends. Germline V gene data show CDR1 as SNHLY and CDR2 as FYNNEI. The CDR3: CASSVDSSNQPQHF. The CDR3 DNA follows: TGTGCCAGCAGCGTCGACAGTAGCAATCAGCCCCAGCATTTT.

The rearrangement joins TRBV28 to TRBJ1-1; TRBD1 agrees at 9 bases. Germline CDR1 MDHEN, CDR2 SYDVKM. The ends lost 6 bases at V and 6 bases at J; junction bases unmatched: 8. This CDR3 comprises 14 residues. The CDR3 protein is CASRVTGGRPEAFF. The CDR3 DNA is TGTGCCAGCAGGGTAACAGGGGGCAGGCCTGAAGCTTTCTTT.

The chain joins TRBV6-6 to TRBJ2-3, with TRBD1 matching 8 bases. J gave up 5 bases and V 5 bases, and 12 bases lay outside the gene matches. The CDR3 has 16 amino acids. Germline V CDR1 and CDR2: MNHNY, SVGAGI (reference sequence). The chain's CDR3 is CASSTWTGPSGDTQYF. CDR3 DNA: TGTGCCAGCAGTACATGGACAGGGCCCTCTGGAGATACGCAGTATTTT.

This clone was seen more than once but under ten times. This sequence joins TRBV21-1 and TRBJ1-5. TRBV21-1 is a known pseudogene. This CDR3 contains 14 residues. Here the CDR3 DNA reads TGTGCCAGCAGCGAGGGAACGGCCTTTCAGCCCCAGCATTTT. Encoded protein: CASSEGTAFQPQHF.

The chain recombines TRBV7-2 with TRBJ1-3; D ambiguous. Germline lookup yields CDR1 SGHTA and CDR2 FQGNSA. V lost 5 bases and J lost 2, with 13 bases in between. CDR3 length equals 15 residues. CDR3 in DNA: TGTGCCAGCAGCCTAGACGCCACCCCTGGAAACACCATATATTTT. Translated: CASSLDATPGNTIYF.

The chain combines TRBV5-6 with TRBJ2-5; 7 bases line up with TRBD2. Germline assignment: CDR1 SGHDT and CDR2 YYEEEE. V gave up 4 bases and J gave up 2 bases; unmatched junction bases: 5. CDR3 size: 14 residues. The CDR3 loop reads CASSSGTRQETQYF. CDR3 nucleotide sequence: TGTGCCAGCAGCAGCGGGACTCGACAAGAGACCCAGTACTTC.

The chain links TRBV5-6 to TRBJ2-1; D might be TRBD1 or TRBD2, each matching 5 bases. Germline CDR1 is SGHDT and CDR2 is YYEEEE. The CDR3 spans 15 residues. V lost 0 bases and J lost 5, with 12 bases in between. CDR3 protein: CASSLVWGINNEQFF. The CDR3 DNA is TGTGCCAGCAGCTTGGTATGGGGGATCAACAATGAGCAGTTCTTC.

With regard to this clone: Distinct nucleotide sequences in the sample also encode this CDR3. The V gene is TRBV5-6, the J gene TRBJ1-6, with TRBD1 matching over 7 bases. The CDR3 spans 14 residues. V trimming: 5 bases; J trimming: 6 bases; junction bases outside the gene matches: 5. Per the germline V gene, CDR1 is SGHDT and CDR2 is YYEEEE. The CDR3: CASSPGTVNSPLHF. DNA of the CDR3: TGTGCCAGCAGTCCAGGGACAGTTAATTCACCCCTCCACTTT.

V gene TRBV29-1 combines with J gene TRBJ1-3; 8 nucleotides line up with TRBD1. CDR3 size: 13 residues. The V segment lost 7 bases and the J segment 4 bases; nucleotides outside the gene matches: 6. The germline gives CDR1 SQVTM, CDR2 ANQGSEA. DNA of the CDR3: TGCAGCGCAGACTCAGGGGGCGGAAACACCATATATTTT. It specifies CSADSGGGNTIYF. Full variable domain (outside the CDR3, taken from reference TRBV29-1 and TRBJ1-3): SAVISQKPSRDICQRGTSLTIQCQVDSQVTMMFWYRQQPGQSLTLIATANQGSEATYESGFVIDKFPISRPNLTFSTLTVSNMSPEDSSIYLCSADSGGGNTIYFGEGSWLTVV.

V gene TRBV29-1 combines with J gene TRBJ2-2, with 9 bases that match TRBD1. Looked up from germline, CDR1 is SQVTM and CDR2 is ANQGSEA. Trimming cost V 4 bases and J 5 bases; bases outside gene matches: 5. The CDR3 totals 14 residues. CDR3 in DNA: TGCAGCGTTGGGAGACAGGGGGGGACCGGGGAGCTGTTTTTT. This encodes CSVGRQGGTGELFF.

The chain carries TRBV6-5 and TRBJ2-5, with 11 bases lining up with TRBD2. Germline V gives CDR1 MNHEY, CDR2 SVGAGI. The CDR3 is 14 amino acids. Trimming removed 6 bases from V and 4 bases from J; junction bases left unmatched: 4. CDR3 sequence: CASRPGLAGETQYF. The CDR3 nucleotides are TGTGCCAGCAGACCCGGACTAGCGGGAGAGACCCAGTACTTC.

This chain connects TRBV6-5 to TRBJ2-2, with D possibly TRBD2 on 5 matching bases. V lost 2 bases to trimming and J lost 1 base, with 8 bases between them. This CDR3 has 15 residues. The V gene's germline CDR1 is MNHEY and CDR2 SVGAGI. The CDR3 region is CASSYGRGNTGELFF. The CDR3 nucleotides are TGTGCCAGCAGTTACGGTCGGGGGAACACCGGGGAGCTGTTTTTT.

This chain uses TRBV6-1 with TRBJ2-7; TRBD2 is a possible D gene (5 bases). Trimming left V 4 bases short and J 3 bases short, with 10 bases between. This CDR3 is 13 amino acids long. Germline values: CDR1 MNHNS, CDR2 SASEGT. In nucleotides, the CDR3 is TGTGCCAGCAGTGTCCCCGGGAACTACGAGCAGTACTTC. Amino acid sequence: CASSVPGNYEQYF.

This chain joins TRBV30 and TRBJ2-1; 11 nucleotides match TRBD2. The ends lost 4 bases at V and 9 bases at J; junction bases unmatched: 11. Germline CDR1 and CDR2: GTSNPN and SVGIG (reference sequence). The CDR3 runs to 15 residues. The CDR3 is CAWKPMTSGTREQFF. The CDR3, as DNA: TGTGCCTGGAAGCCGATGACTAGCGGGACTCGTGAGCAGTTCTTC.

The chain uses TRBV25-1 and TRBJ1-1; a possible D gene is TRBD1 (6 bases). CDR1 MGHDK and CDR2 SYGVNS come from the germline V gene. V lost 3 bases and J lost 5, with 10 bases in between. The CDR3 covers 13 residues. The CDR3 DNA reads as TGTGCCAGCAGTGAGGGGGGGCGGACTGAAGCTTTCTTT. This encodes CASSEGGRTEAFF. The complete variable domain, with remaining parts taken from reference TRBV25-1 and TRBJ1-1, reads EADIYQTPRYLVIGTGKKITLECSQTMGHDKMYWYQQDPGMELHLIHYSYGVNSTEKGDLSSESTVSRIRTEHFPLTLESARPSHTSQYLCASSEGGRTEAFFGQGTRLTVV.

This sequence joins TRBV5-6 and TRBJ2-1; TRBD2 might be the D (6 bases). The ends were cut back, 4 bases at V and 6 bases at J, with 23 bases in the middle. Germline assignment: CDR1 SGHDT and CDR2 YYEEEE. The CDR3 totals 17 residues. The chain's CDR3 is CASSTSSRGGTPNEQFF. CDR3 bases: TGTGCCAGCAGCACCTCTTCTCGTGGGGGGACGCCCAATGAGCAGTTCTTC.

This clone was detected only once. The chain couples TRBV25-1 to TRBJ2-7; D may match TRBD1 or TRBD2 (6 bases each). Per the germline V gene, CDR1 is MGHDK and CDR2 is SYGVNS. Trimming stripped 8 bases from V and 4 bases from J, with 15 bases between. The length of the CDR3 is 13 residues. CDR3 in amino acids: CASSGRRGYEQYF. The CDR3, as DNA: TGTGCCAGCTCCGGACGGAGGGGGTACGAGCAGTACTTC.

V usage is TRBV7-2 and J usage is TRBJ1-3; no definite D call. This CDR3 spans 16 amino acids. Germline values: CDR1 SGHTA, CDR2 FQGNSA. Trimming took off 1 base at V and 0 bases at J, with 10 bases between the two ends. The CDR3 reads CASSLVGGRSGNTIYF. Written as DNA, the CDR3 is TGTGCCAGCAGCTTAGTAGGCGGCCGCTCTGGAAACACCATATATTTT.

The chain is built from TRBV12-5 and TRBJ2-2; D gene ambiguous. Trimming took off 7 bases at V and 4 bases at J, with 7 bases between the two ends. Germline CDR1 reads LGHNT; CDR2 reads FRNRAP. This CDR3 is built from 12 residues. The CDR3 spells CASEGFTGELFF. Here the CDR3 DNA reads TGTGCTAGTGAGGGTTTCACCGGGGAGCTGTTTTTT.

The CDR3, as DNA: TGTGCCAGCAGCCGAAAGACGGGACTAGCGTCAGATACGCAGTATTTT. Translation gives CASSRKTGLASDTQYF. The V gene is TRBV7-2, the J gene TRBJ2-3; 10 bases are shared with TRBD2. The junction had 9 bases not matched to a gene; V was cut back by 5 bases and J by 4 bases. CDR1 SGHTA and CDR2 FQGNSA come from the germline V gene. This CDR3 is 16 amino acids long.

This chain joins TRBV6-5 and TRBJ1-2, with D unclear. V lost 6 bases to trimming and J lost 8 bases, with 13 bases between them. This CDR3 has 12 amino acids. CDR1 is MNHEY, CDR2 SVGAGI, per germline. The CDR3 sequence: CASRAQTPGYTF. CDR3 DNA: TGTGCCAGCAGGGCTCAAACGCCCGGCTACACCTTC.

V usage is TRBV7-8 and J usage is TRBJ2-2, with a possible D match to TRBD2 (5 bases). The V gene lost 11 bases and the J gene lost 4 bases, with 26 bases spanning the gap. Germline V CDR1 and CDR2: SGHVS, FQNEAQ. The CDR3 consists of 17 residues. The CDR3 DNA reads as TGTGCCGGAACTAGGCGGCTACCTATGTTAGGCACCGGGGAGCTGTTTTTT. This encodes CAGTRRLPMLGTGELFF.

This clone was seen a single time. This chain connects TRBV10-3 to TRBJ2-7; TRBD1 matches at 10 bases. J lost 2 bases, V lost 8 bases, and 3 bases had no gene match. Germline values: CDR1 ENHRY, CDR2 SYGVKD. The CDR3 is 13 residues long. CDR3 sequence: CAIRTGGPYEQYF. CDR3 in DNA: TGTGCCATCCGGACAGGGGGTCCCTACGAGCAGTACTTC.

The gene calls are TRBV29-1 and TRBJ2-3; the match to TRBD2 covers 12 bases. Germline CDR1 and CDR2: SQVTM and ANQGSEA. The CDR3 length is 13 residues. J lost 4 bases, V lost 8 bases, and 4 bases had no gene match. The DNA of the CDR3 is TGCAGCCCAAGACTAGCGGGGGCAGATACGCAGTATTTT. Translated: CSPRLAGADTQYF.

The chain links TRBV6-5 to TRBJ2-5, with a tentative D call TRBD1 (6 bases). V lost 2 bases and J 1 base, leaving 11 bases between the germline ends. CDR1 and CDR2 from the germline V gene are MNHEY and SVGAGI. The CDR3 consists of 15 residues. The CDR3 bases are TGTGCCAGCAGTTACGGACAGTTGGGCCAAGAGACCCAGTACTTC. Protein sequence: CASSYGQLGQETQYF.